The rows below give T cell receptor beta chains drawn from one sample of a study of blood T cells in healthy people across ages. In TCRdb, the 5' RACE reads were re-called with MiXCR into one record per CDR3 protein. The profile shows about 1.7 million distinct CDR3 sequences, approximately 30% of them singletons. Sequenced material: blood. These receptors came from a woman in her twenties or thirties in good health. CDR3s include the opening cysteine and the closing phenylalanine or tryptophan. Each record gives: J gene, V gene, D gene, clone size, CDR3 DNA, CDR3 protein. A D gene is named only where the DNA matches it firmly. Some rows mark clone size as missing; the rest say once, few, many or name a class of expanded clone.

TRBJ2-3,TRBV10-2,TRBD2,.,TGCGCCATAACCCAGCGGGGTCTAGATACGCAGTATTTT,CAITQRGLDTQYF
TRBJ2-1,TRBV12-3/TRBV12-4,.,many,TGTGCCAGCAGACCCAGGGGCAGCGGACCCTACAATGAGCAGTTCTTC,CASRPRGSGPYNEQFF
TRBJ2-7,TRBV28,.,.,TGTGCCAGCCGAATTGGGGGTAAATACGAGCAGTACTTC,CASRIGGKYEQYF
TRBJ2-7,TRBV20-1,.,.,TGCAGTGCTAGTCATTTGGCAGGGGCAGGGAACGAGCAGTACTTC,CSASHLAGAGNEQYF
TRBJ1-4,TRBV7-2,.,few,TGTGCCAGCAGTTCGGCCCCTAATGAAAAACTGTTTTTT,CASSSAPNEKLFF
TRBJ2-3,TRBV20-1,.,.,TGCAGTGCGCCCCCCGACCGCACAGATACGCAGTATTTT,CSAPPDRTDTQYF
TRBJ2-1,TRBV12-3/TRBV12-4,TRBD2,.,TGTGCCAGCAGTTTTAGAGGGAGGGCCAATAATGAGCAGTTCTTC,CASSFRGRANNEQFF
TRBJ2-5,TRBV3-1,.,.,TGTGCCAGCTCACGCGCGGAGGCCCAGTACTTC,CASSRAEAQYF
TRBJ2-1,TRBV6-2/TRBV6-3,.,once,TGTGCCAGCAGTTATTACAATGAGCGGTACTTC,CASSYYNERYF
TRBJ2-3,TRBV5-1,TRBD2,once,TGCGCCTGCAGCTTGGTCGGCGGGGGGACCACAGATACGCAGTATTTT,CACSLVGGGTTDTQYF
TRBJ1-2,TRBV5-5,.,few,TGTGCCAGCAGCTTGGGGTGGGGCGACGGCTACACCTTC,CASSLGWGDGYTF
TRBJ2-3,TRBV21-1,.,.,TGTGCCAGCAGTCTTCGGGCGGGGCGCTTCACAGATACGCAGTATTTT,CASSLRAGRFTDTQYF
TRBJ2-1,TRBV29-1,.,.,TGCAACGCGTCTTTGACAGGATCCTACAATGAGCAGTTCTTC,CNASLTGSYNEQFF
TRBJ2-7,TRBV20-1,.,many,TGCAGTGCTACCCCGGCGAGTAACGAGCAGTACTTC,CSATPASNEQYF
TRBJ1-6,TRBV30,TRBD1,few,TGTGCCTGGAGGGACAGGAGAAATTCACCCCTCCACTTT,CAWRDRRNSPLHF
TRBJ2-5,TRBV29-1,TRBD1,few,TGCAGCGTTGAAGACGGGCAGGGGGCGAGAGGGACCCAGTACTTC,CSVEDGQGARGTQYF
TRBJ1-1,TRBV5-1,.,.,TGCGCCAGCAGCTTGAGCGGGGGAACCTTGAACACTGAAGCTTTCTTT,CASSLSGGTLNTEAFF
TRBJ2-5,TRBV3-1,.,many,TGTGCCAGCAGCCAAGATCCGGACAGCTACGGAGAGACCCAGTACTTC,CASSQDPDSYGETQYF
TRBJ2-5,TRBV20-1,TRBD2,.,TGCAGTGCGGGACTAGCGGAGGGTGAAGAGACCCAGTACTTC,CSAGLAEGEETQYF
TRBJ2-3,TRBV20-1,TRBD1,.,TGCAGTGTCGACACGACAGGGACGAGGACAGATACGCAGTATTTT,CSVDTTGTRTDTQYF
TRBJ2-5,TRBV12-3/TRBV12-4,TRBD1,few,TGTTCCAGCAGTCCGGGACAGGGAGAGACCCAGTACTTC,CSSSPGQGETQYF
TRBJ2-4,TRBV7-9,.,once,TGTGCCAGCAGCGGTCGGACCGAAGAGCAGTACTTC,CASSGRTEEQYF
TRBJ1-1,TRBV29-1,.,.,TGCAGCGTTGATGTTCAGGGAAACACTGAAGCTTTCTTT,CSVDVQGNTEAFF
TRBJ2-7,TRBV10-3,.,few,TGTGCCATCAGTGATGCTAGGAGACCCCTCGGGGAGCAGTACTTC,CAISDARRPLGEQYF
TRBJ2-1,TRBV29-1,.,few,TGCAGCGTTGACCCCAACTACAATGAGCAGTTCTTC,CSVDPNYNEQFF
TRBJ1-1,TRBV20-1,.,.,TGCAGGGGGGAAGAGGGCACTGAAGCTTTCTTT,CRGEEGTEAFF
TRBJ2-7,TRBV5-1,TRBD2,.,TGCGCCAGCAGTACCAATAGCGGGGGCCCCTACGAGCAGTACTTC,CASSTNSGGPYEQYF
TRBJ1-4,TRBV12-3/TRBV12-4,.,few,TGTGCCAGCAGTTTCCAGGGGAATGAAAAACTGTTTTTT,CASSFQGNEKLFF
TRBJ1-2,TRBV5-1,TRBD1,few,TGCGCCAGCAGCTTGCGGGTAGGGGGCGAAGATGGCTACACCTTC,CASSLRVGGEDGYTF
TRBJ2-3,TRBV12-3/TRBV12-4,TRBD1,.,TGTGCCAGCAAGCTACGACAGGGGAGCACAGATACGCAGTATTTT,CASKLRQGSTDTQYF
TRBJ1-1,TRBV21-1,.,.,TGTGCCAGCAGCGAAGGACTGGGCGGGACTGAAGCTTTCTTT,CASSEGLGGTEAFF
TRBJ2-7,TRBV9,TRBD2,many,TGTGCCAGCAGCGAAGGAGCGGGGGTGGCCTACGAGCAGTACTTC,CASSEGAGVAYEQYF
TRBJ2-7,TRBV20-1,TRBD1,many,TGCAGTGCCGCGAATCCGGACAGGGACTCCTACGAGCAGTACTTC,CSAANPDRDSYEQYF
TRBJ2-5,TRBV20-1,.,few,TGCAGTGCTACCCTCAGGGGTGAGACCCAGTACTTC,CSATLRGETQYF
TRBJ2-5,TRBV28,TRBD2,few,TGTGCCAGCAGTTCGACGGGACTAGGATCGCGTCAGACCCAGTACTTC,CASSSTGLGSRQTQYF
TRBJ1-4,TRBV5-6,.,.,TGTGCCAGCGGTTACATGGCCCTACCGGTTGAAAAACTGTTTTTT,CASGYMALPVEKLFF
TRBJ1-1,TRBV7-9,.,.,TGTGCCAGCAGCTTAGTGGCTAAACCTGAAGCTTTCTTT,CASSLVAKPEAFF
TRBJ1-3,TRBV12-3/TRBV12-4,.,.,.,CASILDRRNTIYF
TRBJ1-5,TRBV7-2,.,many,TGTGCCAGCAGCAGGCCGGGTCAGCCCCAGCATTTT,CASSRPGQPQHF
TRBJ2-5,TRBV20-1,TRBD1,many,TGCAGTGCTAGCCACCCCGGGACAGACCAAGAGACCCAGTACTTC,CSASHPGTDQETQYF
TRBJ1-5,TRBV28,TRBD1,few,TGTGCCAGCAGGTCCGGGACAGGGTTTGGTCAGCCCCAGCATTTT,CASRSGTGFGQPQHF
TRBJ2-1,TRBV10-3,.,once,TGTGCCAGCAGTGTAGGCGGGGAGGCCTACAATGAGCAGTTCTTC,CASSVGGEAYNEQFF
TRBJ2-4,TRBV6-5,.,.,TGTGCCAGCAGCCGGGGGACTCCTCGAGATGAGCAGTACTTC,CASSRGTPRDEQYF
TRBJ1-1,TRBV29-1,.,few,TGCAGCGTTGAATGGGGGATCACAGCTTTCTTT,CSVEWGITAFF
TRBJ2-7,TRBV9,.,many,TGTGCCAGCAGCGTAGAGACTAACTCCTACGAGCAGTACTTC,CASSVETNSYEQYF
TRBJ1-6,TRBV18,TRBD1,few,TGTGCCAGCTCACTGACAGGGGAGTCACCCCTCCACTTT,CASSLTGESPLHF
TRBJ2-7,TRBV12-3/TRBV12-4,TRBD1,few,TGTGCCAGCAGTTTGCAAGGGACAGGGAGGTACGAGCAGTACTTC,CASSLQGTGRYEQYF
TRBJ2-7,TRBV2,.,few,TGTGCCAGCAGTAAACGGGACGGTCGTACCTACGAGCAGTACTTC,CASSKRDGRTYEQYF
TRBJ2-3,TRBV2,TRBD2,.,TGTGCCAGCGAGCGGGGGACAGATACGCAGTATTTT,CASERGTDTQYF
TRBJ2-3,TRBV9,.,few,TGTGCCAGCAGCGTGGTCGGGGACCCAGATACGCAGTATTTT,CASSVVGDPDTQYF
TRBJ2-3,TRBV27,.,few,TGTGCCAGCACCCGGGACTTCTCTAGCACAGATACGCAGTATTTT,CASTRDFSSTDTQYF
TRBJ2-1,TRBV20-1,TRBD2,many,TGCAGTGCTAGAGTTGGCGGGAGTTTTAATGAGCAGTTCTTC,CSARVGGSFNEQFF
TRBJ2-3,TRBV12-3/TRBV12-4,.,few,TGTGCCAGCAGTTTGGGGGGCACAGATATGCAGTATTTT,CASSLGGTDMQYF
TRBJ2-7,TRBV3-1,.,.,TGTGCCAGCAGCCAAGCACGAAACTCCTACGAGCAGTACTTC,CASSQARNSYEQYF
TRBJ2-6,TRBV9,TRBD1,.,TGTGCCAGCGGGGACAGCAGCCGCTCTGGGGCCAACGTCCTGACTTTC,CASGDSSRSGANVLTF